This entry is about one T cell receptor (beta chain). The authors' processing: The assay estimated nucleated cells by amplifying reference gene primers. Method: immunoSEQ multiplex PCR; TCRdb's copy keeps in-frame clones and lacks some. Clone size and V and J calls were adopted from that table, with D and trimming inferred from the DNA. The sample records under 80,000 clones, approximately 86% being singletons. This record comes from a study of blood T cell repertoires in COVID-19. Background on the study: The analysed material was cDNA or gDNA that came from T cells, B-cell-depleted T cells, or PBMCs.

The CDR3 length is 15 residues. From germline, CDR1 is LNHDA and CDR2 SQIVND (reference sequence). The junction had 9 bases not matched to a gene; V was cut back by 9 bases and J by 2 bases. The J gene is TRBJ1-3, the V gene TRBV19, with 8 nucleotides matching TRBD1. Sequenced sample: peripheral blood. The source is a human donor in a cohort sampled during active COVID-19. The CDR3 protein is CARKWQGAAGNTIYF. CDR3 DNA sequence: TGTGCCAGAAAGTGGCAGGGGGCAGCTGGAAACACCATATATTTT.